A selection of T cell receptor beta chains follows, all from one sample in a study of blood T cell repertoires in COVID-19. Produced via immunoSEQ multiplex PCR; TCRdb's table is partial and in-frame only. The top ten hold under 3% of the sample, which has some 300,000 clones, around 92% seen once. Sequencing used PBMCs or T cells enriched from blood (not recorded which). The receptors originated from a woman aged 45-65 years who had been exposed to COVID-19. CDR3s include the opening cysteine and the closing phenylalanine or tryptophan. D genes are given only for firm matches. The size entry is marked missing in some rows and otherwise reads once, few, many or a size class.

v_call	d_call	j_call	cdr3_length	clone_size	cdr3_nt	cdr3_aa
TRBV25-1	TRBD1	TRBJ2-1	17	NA	TGTGCCAGCAGTGATCTCACGGGACAGGGCGCCTACAATGAGCAGTTCTTC	CASSDLTGQGAYNEQFF
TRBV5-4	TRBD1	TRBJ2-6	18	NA	TGTGCCAGCAGCTTGGCCAGGGACAGTATACCTGGGGCCAACGTCCTGACTTTC	CASSLARDSIPGANVLTF
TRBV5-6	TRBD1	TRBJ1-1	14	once	TGTGCCAGCAGCCCGGACAGGACTAACACTGAAGCTTTCTTT	CASSPDRTNTEAFF
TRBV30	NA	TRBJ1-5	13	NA	TGTGCCTGGAGGTCGGCGGAGAATCAGCCCCAGCATTTT	CAWRSAENQPQHF
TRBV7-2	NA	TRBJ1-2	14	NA	TGTGCCAGCAGCTCCGACTCTGCTAACTATGGCTACACCTTC	CASSSDSANYGYTF
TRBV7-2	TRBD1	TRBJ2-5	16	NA	TGTGCCAGCAGCCCCGTGGGACAGGGGAGACAAGAGACCCAGTACTTC	CASSPVGQGRQETQYF
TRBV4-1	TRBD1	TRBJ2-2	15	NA	TGCGCCAGCAGCCAAGGCGACAGGGACGCCGGGGAGCTGTTTTTT	CASSQGDRDAGELFF
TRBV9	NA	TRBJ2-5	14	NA	TGTGCCAGCAGCGTAGGAGGTGGTGAAGAGACCCAGTACTTC	CASSVGGGEETQYF
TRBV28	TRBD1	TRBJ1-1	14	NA	TGTGCCAGCAGCCGACAGGGGACCAGAAGTGAAGCTTTCTTT	CASSRQGTRSEAFF
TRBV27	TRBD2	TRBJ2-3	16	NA	TGTGCCAGCCGAGAACTAGCGGGGGGTTTCACAGATACGCAGTATTTT	CASRELAGGFTDTQYF
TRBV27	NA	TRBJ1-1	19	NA	TGTGCCAGCAGTTTACGGGACGAGATTCTATTAGGGGGTCTCACTGAAGCTTTCTTT	CASSLRDEILLGGLTEAFF
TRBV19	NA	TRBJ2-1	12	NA	TGTGCCAGTAGTGAACTAGGGTTAGAGCAGTTCTTC	CASSELGLEQFF
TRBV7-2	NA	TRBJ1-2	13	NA	TGTGCCAGCAGCGCTCAACAAGATACGGGCTACACCTTC	CASSAQQDTGYTF
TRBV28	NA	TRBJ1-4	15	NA	TGTGCCAGCAGCCTCCAGCGGGGAAGGGGTGAAAAACTGTTTTTT	CASSLQRGRGEKLFF
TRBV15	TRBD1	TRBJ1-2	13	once	TGTGCCACTACGACAGGGGCCGGGGGAGGCTACACCTTC	CATTTGAGGGYTF
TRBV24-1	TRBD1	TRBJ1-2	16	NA	TGTGCCACCAGCCCCAACCAGGGACAGATTAACTATGGCTACACCTTC	CATSPNQGQINYGYTF
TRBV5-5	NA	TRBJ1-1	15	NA	TGTGCCAGCAGCAACTCGGTAGTGTTGGACACTGAAGCTTTCTTT	CASSNSVVLDTEAFF
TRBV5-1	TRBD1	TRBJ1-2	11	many	TGCGCCAGTTACGGGACAGGTGGCTACACCTTC	CASYGTGGYTF
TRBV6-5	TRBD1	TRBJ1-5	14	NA	TGTGCCAGCAGAGATGACAGGGGGAATCAGCCCCAGCATTTT	CASRDDRGNQPQHF
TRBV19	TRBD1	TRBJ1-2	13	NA	TGTGCCAGTATCGACAGGGAAACCGATGGCTACACCTTC	CASIDRETDGYTF
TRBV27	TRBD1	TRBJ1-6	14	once	TGTGCCAGCAGTTTATTCGCCCGGACAGGGAACCTCCACTTT	CASSLFARTGNLHF
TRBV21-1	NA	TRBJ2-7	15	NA	TGTGCCAGCAGCCCCGGACCGGGACAGGGCTTCGAGCAGTACTTC	CASSPGPGQGFEQYF
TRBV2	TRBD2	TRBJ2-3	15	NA	TGTGCCAGCAGTGCTAGCGGGGGAAGCACAGATACGCAGTATTTT	CASSASGGSTDTQYF
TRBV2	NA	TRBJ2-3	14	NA	TGTGCCAGCAGTGAGGACAGATGGGCAGATACGCAGTATTTT	CASSEDRWADTQYF
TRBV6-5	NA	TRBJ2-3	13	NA	TGTGCCAGCAGTTACGAGAGAAAAGATACGCAGTATTTT	CASSYERKDTQYF
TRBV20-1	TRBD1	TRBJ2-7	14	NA	TGCAGTGCTAGTGGGGACAGGCACTTCTACGAGCAGTACTTC	CSASGDRHFYEQYF
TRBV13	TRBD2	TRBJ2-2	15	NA	TGTGCCAGCAGCCGACTAGCGGGAGAAACCGGGGAGCTGTTTTTT	CASSRLAGETGELFF
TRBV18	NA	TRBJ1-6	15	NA	TGTGCCAGCTCACGTGGCCAGGTTACCAATTCACCCCTCCACTTT	CASSRGQVTNSPLHF
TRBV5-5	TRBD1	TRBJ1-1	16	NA	TGTGCCAGCAGCTTCTTCGGGGACAGGGTGTACACTGAAGCTTTCTTT	CASSFFGDRVYTEAFF
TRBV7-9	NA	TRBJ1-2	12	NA	TGTGCCAGCAGCCAGACAGGAACGGGCTACACCTTC	CASSQTGTGYTF
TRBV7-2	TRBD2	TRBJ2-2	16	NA	TGTGCCAGCAGCTCCAGCGGGGGGGCGGGCACCGGGGAGCTGTTTTTT	CASSSSGGAGTGELFF
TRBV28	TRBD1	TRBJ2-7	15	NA	TGTGCCAGCAGTTTGGGGACAGGGGTTTTCTACGAGCAGTACTTC	CASSLGTGVFYEQYF
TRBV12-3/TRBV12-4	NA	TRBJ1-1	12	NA	TGTGCCAGGAAAGGGGGGAACACTGAAGCTTTCTTT	CARKGGNTEAFF
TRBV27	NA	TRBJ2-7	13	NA	TGTGCCAGCAGGAGGACAGAGACCTACGAGCAGTACTTC	CASRRTETYEQYF
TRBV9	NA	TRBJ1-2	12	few	TGTGCCAGCACCAGAGCAGGCTATGGCTACACCTTC	CASTRAGYGYTF
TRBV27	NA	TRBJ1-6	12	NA	TGTGCCAGCAGTTTCCTTAATTCACCCCTCCACTTT	CASSFLNSPLHF
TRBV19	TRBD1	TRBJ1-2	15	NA	TGTGCCAGTACTGCCGACCCGGGACAGATCTATGGCTACACCTTC	CASTADPGQIYGYTF
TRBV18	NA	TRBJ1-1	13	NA	TGTGCCAGCTCACCCAGGGTGAGCACTGAAGCTTTCTTT	CASSPRVSTEAFF
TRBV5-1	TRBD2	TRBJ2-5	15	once	TGCGCCAGCAGCTTAGCGGGGGGAACCGGGGAGACCCAGTACTTC	CASSLAGGTGETQYF
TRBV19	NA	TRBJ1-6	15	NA	TGTGCCAGTGGCCGGACAGTCCTTCATAATTCACCCCTCCACTTT	CASGRTVLHNSPLHF
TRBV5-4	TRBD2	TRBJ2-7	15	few	TGTGCCAGCAGCGTGGATAGCGGGGGCCCCTACGAGCAGTACTTC	CASSVDSGGPYEQYF
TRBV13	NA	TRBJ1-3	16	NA	TGTGCCAGCAGCTATACCGGGACACAACTTGGAAACACCATATATTTT	CASSYTGTQLGNTIYF
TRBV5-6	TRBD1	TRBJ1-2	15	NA	TGTGCCAGCAACCAACCGGGACAGGGGTCCGGCGGCTACACCTTC	CASNQPGQGSGGYTF
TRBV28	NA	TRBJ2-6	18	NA	TGTGCCAGCAGTATCTGGGACACGAAAAGCTCTGGGGCCAACGTCCTGACTTTC	CASSIWDTKSSGANVLTF
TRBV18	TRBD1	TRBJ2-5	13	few	TGTGCCAGCTCACCGGGACAGCAAGAGACCCAGTACTTC	CASSPGQQETQYF
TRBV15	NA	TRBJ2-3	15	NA	TGTGCCACCAGCAGACTAGGAGGTGAGGCAGATACGCAGTATTTT	CATSRLGGEADTQYF
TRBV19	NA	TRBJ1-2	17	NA	TGTGCCAGTAGACATCTCCGGTGGGCCACGACCCTCTATGGCTACACCTTC	CASRHLRWATTLYGYTF
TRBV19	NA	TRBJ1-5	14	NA	TGTGCCAGTAGTCCCGACTCCGTTTATCAGCCCCAGCATTTT	CASSPDSVYQPQHF
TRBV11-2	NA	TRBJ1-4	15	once	TGTGCCAGCAGCTTAGACGAGGGAAGCGGTGAAAAACTGTTTTTT	CASSLDEGSGEKLFF
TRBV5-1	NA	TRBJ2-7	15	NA	TGCGCCAGCAGCTCACACCCCGACGGAGCCTACGAGCAGTACTTC	CASSSHPDGAYEQYF
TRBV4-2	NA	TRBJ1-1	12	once	TGTGCCAGCAGCCAAGATCTCCAGGAAGCTTTCTTT	CASSQDLQEAFF
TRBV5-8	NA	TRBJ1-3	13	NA	TGTGCCAGCCGTGGGCGCTCTGGAAACACCATATATTTT	CASRGRSGNTIYF
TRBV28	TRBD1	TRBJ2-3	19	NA	TGTGCCAGCAGTCCAACCTCCTGGGACAGGGGGTTTTCCACAGATACGCAGTATTTT	CASSPTSWDRGFSTDTQYF
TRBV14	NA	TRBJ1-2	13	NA	TGTGCCAGCAGCCAAGACAGAAACTATGGCTACACCTTC	CASSQDRNYGYTF